The present T cell receptor (beta chain) was sequenced within a study of T cell responses to AZD1222 COVID-19 vaccine. Whole-study results and caveats: AZD1222 recipients seropositive at baseline numbered only 6 or 7. Repertoire collection took place solely once the T cell response had peaked. Reportedly, nearly half of unique spike TCRs recognized epitopes outside B.1.351/B.1.1.7 mutations. Distributed over spike, vaccine-associated CD4 TCRs predominated at 160-218 and 743-854.

As for this clone: What it recognizes is unknown.

The protocol was immunoSEQ multiplex PCR, while the TCRdb copy is restricted to in-frame clones and leaves out a portion. The sample lists 150,000 or so clones, roughly 92% seen once, with about 1.5% in the top ten. This receptor was identified in an adult in good health. The sample in question was peripheral blood, obtained on day 0 of AZD1222 vaccination.

CDR3 in amino acids: CASSSTVNTEAFF. CDR3 nucleotide sequence: TGTGCCAGCAGTTCTACAGTGAACACTGAAGCTTTCTTT. The V and J genes are TRBV7-2 and TRBJ1-1; unclear D gene. There are 13 residues in the CDR3. CDR1 SGHTA and CDR2 FQGNSA come from the germline V gene. With 6 bases removed from V and 0 bases from J, the gap between germline ends came to 8 bases.